This is a list of T cell receptor beta chains from one sample in a study of T cell changes during pregnancy in multiple sclerosis. Sequenced by immunoSEQ multiplex PCR; TCRdb stores in-frame clones only, minus some. The data show 50,000 to 65,000 clones, 80% to 95% seen once. The sequencing used CD8+ T cells from peripheral blood mononuclear cells, collected in the second trimester of pregnancy. The receptors were sampled from a female donor with multiple sclerosis, enrolled in a pregnancy study. Both conserved end residues are part of each CDR3. Fields, in order: CDR3 protein, CDR3 DNA, V gene, clone size, D gene, J gene. The D gene is left open where the match is weak. Some rows mark clone size as missing; the rest say once, few, many or name a class of expanded clone.

CDR3aa: CASSLSRGGSNTGELFF
CDR3nt: TGTGCCAGCAGTTTATCGAGGGGGGGATCGAACACCGGGGAGCTGTTTTTT
v_gene: TRBV27
abundance: -
d_gene: -
j_gene: TRBJ2-2

CDR3aa: CASSLTQRAANTGELFF
CDR3nt: TGTGCCAGCAGCTTAACTCAGCGGGCTGCGAACACCGGGGAGCTGTTTTTT
v_gene: TRBV7-3
abundance: once
d_gene: -
j_gene: TRBJ2-2

CDR3aa: CASSVGSVGLEETQYF
CDR3nt: TGTGCCAGCAGCGTGGGATCCGTCGGACTAGAAGAGACCCAGTACTTC
v_gene: TRBV9
abundance: -
d_gene: TRBD2
j_gene: TRBJ2-5

CDR3aa: CASSLVDRVGSNQPQHF
CDR3nt: TGTGCCAGCAGCTTAGTCGACAGGGTCGGGAGCAATCAGCCCCAGCATTTT
v_gene: TRBV7-9
abundance: -
d_gene: TRBD1
j_gene: TRBJ1-5

CDR3aa: CASSQTSGSYEQYF
CDR3nt: TGCGCCAGCAGCCAAACTAGCGGGAGTTACGAGCAGTACTTC
v_gene: TRBV4-1
abundance: -
d_gene: TRBD2
j_gene: TRBJ2-7

CDR3aa: CASSLGLANEQFF
CDR3nt: TGTGCCAGCAGTTTAGGGCTAGCGAATGAGCAGTTCTTC
v_gene: TRBV28
abundance: -
d_gene: -
j_gene: TRBJ2-1

CDR3aa: CATHTGTGGEAFF
CDR3nt: TGTGCCACCCATACCGGGACAGGGGGTGAAGCTTTCTTT
v_gene: TRBV2
abundance: -
d_gene: TRBD1
j_gene: TRBJ1-1

CDR3aa: CASSWERDEQFF
CDR3nt: TGTGCCAGCAGTTGGGAGAGGGATGAGCAGTTCTTC
v_gene: TRBV25-1
abundance: -
d_gene: -
j_gene: TRBJ2-1

CDR3aa: CATSRVGFGSGGSPEPLTDTQYF
CDR3nt: TGTGCCACCAGCAGAGTAGGTTTTGGGAGCGGGGGTTCCCCCGAACCCCTCACAGATACGCAGTATTTT
v_gene: TRBV15
abundance: -
d_gene: TRBD2
j_gene: TRBJ2-3

CDR3aa: CASSEQGYNEQFF
CDR3nt: TGTGCCAGCAGTGAACAGGGCTACAATGAGCAGTTCTTC
v_gene: TRBV6-1
abundance: -
d_gene: -
j_gene: TRBJ2-1

CDR3aa: CASSIGLGGIATYEQYF
CDR3nt: TGTGCCAGTAGTATCGGCCTCGGCGGGATCGCCACCTACGAGCAGTACTTC
v_gene: TRBV19
abundance: -
d_gene: -
j_gene: TRBJ2-7

CDR3aa: CASSIISGSDEQYF
CDR3nt: TGTGCCAGTAGTATTATTAGCGGATCGGACGAGCAGTACTTC
v_gene: TRBV19
abundance: once
d_gene: -
j_gene: TRBJ2-7

CDR3aa: CAWDRETNEQFF
CDR3nt: TGTGCCTGGGACAGGGAAACTAATGAGCAGTTCTTC
v_gene: TRBV30
abundance: -
d_gene: TRBD1
j_gene: TRBJ2-1

CDR3aa: CASSPGIAYEQYF
CDR3nt: TGTGCCAGCAGTCCAGGGATCGCCTACGAGCAGTACTTC
v_gene: TRBV27
abundance: -
d_gene: -
j_gene: TRBJ2-7

CDR3aa: CASSLRASGLYEQYF
CDR3nt: TGTGCCAGCAGTTTACGGGCTAGCGGGTTGTACGAGCAGTACTTC
v_gene: TRBV27
abundance: -
d_gene: TRBD2
j_gene: TRBJ2-7

CDR3aa: CASSAADSGNTIYF
CDR3nt: TGTGCCAGCAGCGCCGCGGACTCTGGAAACACCATATATTTT
v_gene: TRBV11-3
abundance: -
d_gene: -
j_gene: TRBJ1-3

CDR3aa: CASSFMGQGPYEQYF
CDR3nt: TGTGCCAGCAGTTTTATGGGACAGGGGCCCTACGAGCAGTACTTC
v_gene: TRBV27
abundance: -
d_gene: TRBD1
j_gene: TRBJ2-7

CDR3aa: CASSVAGTGLEAFF
CDR3nt: TGTGCCAGCAGCGTAGCAGGGACAGGGCTGGAAGCTTTCTTT
v_gene: TRBV9
abundance: once
d_gene: TRBD1
j_gene: TRBJ1-1

CDR3aa: CASSSRGPEAFF
CDR3nt: TGTGCCAGCAGCTCCAGGGGCCCTGAAGCTTTCTTT
v_gene: TRBV5-4
abundance: -
d_gene: -
j_gene: TRBJ1-1

CDR3aa: CASSFGGTGEQYF
CDR3nt: TGCGCCAGCAGCTTTGGAGGGACGGGCGAGCAGTACTTC
v_gene: TRBV5-1
abundance: -
d_gene: -
j_gene: TRBJ2-7

CDR3aa: CASSLVAGPHQPQHF
CDR3nt: TGTGCCAGCAGTTTAGTGGCAGGGCCACATCAGCCCCAGCATTTT
v_gene: TRBV27
abundance: once
d_gene: -
j_gene: TRBJ1-5

CDR3aa: CASSLSPGESYDEQFF
CDR3nt: TGTGCCAGCAGTTTATCGCCGGGGGAGTCATACGATGAGCAGTTCTTC
v_gene: TRBV27
abundance: -
d_gene: -
j_gene: TRBJ2-1

CDR3aa: CASSPLTGIEAFF
CDR3nt: TGTGCCAGCAGCCCCTTGACAGGGATTGAAGCTTTCTTT
v_gene: TRBV7-9
abundance: once
d_gene: TRBD1
j_gene: TRBJ1-1

CDR3aa: CASSKEGLVAEAFF
CDR3nt: TGTGCCAGCAGCAAAGAGGGGTTGGTCGCTGAAGCTTTCTTT
v_gene: TRBV21-1
abundance: -
d_gene: -
j_gene: TRBJ1-1

CDR3aa: CASSPAGGQETQYF
CDR3nt: TGTGCCAGCAGCCCAGCGGGAGGTCAAGAGACCCAGTACTTC
v_gene: TRBV6-6
abundance: -
d_gene: TRBD2
j_gene: TRBJ2-5

CDR3aa: CASSFGGGLGEQYF
CDR3nt: TGTGCCAGCAGCTTTGGGGGGGGACTCGGCGAGCAGTACTTC
v_gene: TRBV5-4
abundance: -
d_gene: TRBD2
j_gene: TRBJ2-7

CDR3aa: CASSHSGTWGEQYF
CDR3nt: TGCGCCAGCAGTCATAGCGGGACTTGGGGCGAGCAGTACTTC
v_gene: TRBV10-2
abundance: -
d_gene: TRBD2
j_gene: TRBJ2-7

CDR3aa: CASSQDLSGGELFF
CDR3nt: TGCGCCAGCAGCCAAGATCTTTCGGGCGGGGAGCTGTTTTTT
v_gene: TRBV4-1
abundance: -
d_gene: -
j_gene: TRBJ2-2

CDR3aa: CASSFGSGTYEQYF
CDR3nt: TGTGCCAGCAGTTTCGGTAGCGGGACTTACGAGCAGTACTTC
v_gene: TRBV27
abundance: -
d_gene: TRBD2
j_gene: TRBJ2-7

CDR3aa: CASSAGTGGSYEQYF
CDR3nt: TGTGCCAGCAGCGCCGGGACAGGGGGGTCCTACGAGCAGTACTTC
v_gene: TRBV5-5
abundance: -
d_gene: TRBD1
j_gene: TRBJ2-7

CDR3aa: CASSESGQGGAGNTIYF
CDR3nt: TGCGCCAGCAGTGAGTCCGGACAGGGTGGCGCGGGAAACACCATATATTTT
v_gene: TRBV10-1
abundance: -
d_gene: TRBD1
j_gene: TRBJ1-3

CDR3aa: CATRETGGAGEQYF
CDR3nt: TGTGCCACCCGTGAGACAGGGGGCGCGGGGGAGCAGTACTTC
v_gene: TRBV19
abundance: -
d_gene: TRBD1
j_gene: TRBJ2-7

CDR3aa: CASSLVRDRNNYGYTF
CDR3nt: TGTGCCAGCAGTTTGGTGAGGGACAGAAATAACTATGGCTACACCTTC
v_gene: TRBV28
abundance: -
d_gene: TRBD1
j_gene: TRBJ1-2

CDR3aa: CASSAGGRYEQYF
CDR3nt: TGTGCCAGCAGCGCTGGAGGGCGCTACGAGCAGTACTTC
v_gene: TRBV7-2
abundance: -
d_gene: -
j_gene: TRBJ2-7

CDR3aa: CASSYSYEGGDTEAFF
CDR3nt: TGTGCCAGCAGTTACTCGTATGAGGGAGGAGACACTGAAGCTTTCTTT
v_gene: TRBV6-5
abundance: -
d_gene: -
j_gene: TRBJ1-1

CDR3aa: CASSGGVGAGWEQPQHF
CDR3nt: TGTGCCAGCAGTGGGGGGGTTGGGGCAGGGTGGGAACAGCCCCAGCATTTT
v_gene: TRBV2
abundance: -
d_gene: -
j_gene: TRBJ1-5

CDR3aa: CASSLSGPLVLSYNEQFF
CDR3nt: TGTGCCAGCAGCTTATCCGGCCCCCTAGTTCTATCCTACAATGAGCAGTTCTTC
v_gene: TRBV7-6
abundance: medium-sized
d_gene: -
j_gene: TRBJ2-1

CDR3aa: CASSSTPPGANVLTF
CDR3nt: TGTGCCAGTAGCTCTACCCCACCCGGGGCCAACGTCCTGACTTTC
v_gene: TRBV19
abundance: -
d_gene: -
j_gene: TRBJ2-6

CDR3aa: CASSQDGQGAPTSPLHF
CDR3nt: TGTGCCAGCAGCCAAGATGGTCAGGGGGCCCCTACCTCACCCCTCCACTTT
v_gene: TRBV4-2
abundance: -
d_gene: TRBD1
j_gene: TRBJ1-6

CDR3aa: CASSPEGMNTEAFF
CDR3nt: TGCGCCAGCAGCCCCGAGGGAATGAACACTGAAGCTTTCTTT
v_gene: TRBV5-1
abundance: -
d_gene: -
j_gene: TRBJ1-1

CDR3aa: CASSPPGQGLYEQYF
CDR3nt: TGTGCCAGCAGTCCGCCGGGACAGGGGCTCTACGAGCAGTACTTC
v_gene: TRBV28
abundance: -
d_gene: TRBD1
j_gene: TRBJ2-7

CDR3aa: CASSPKGQGVAGVGETQYF
CDR3nt: TGTGCCAGCAGCCCCAAAGGACAGGGAGTAGCGGGAGTAGGTGAGACCCAGTACTTC
v_gene: TRBV7-6
abundance: once
d_gene: -
j_gene: TRBJ2-5

CDR3aa: CASSGAGTDTQYF
CDR3nt: TGTGCCAGCAGTGGGGCTGGTACAGATACGCAGTATTTT
v_gene: TRBV25-1
abundance: -
d_gene: -
j_gene: TRBJ2-3

CDR3aa: CATSRPTGFEGNQPQHF
CDR3nt: TGTGCCACCAGCAGACCAACAGGGTTTGAGGGCAATCAGCCCCAGCATTTT
v_gene: TRBV15
abundance: -
d_gene: -
j_gene: TRBJ1-5

CDR3aa: CASRPERDSNTGELFF
CDR3nt: TGTGCCAGCAGGCCAGAGAGGGATTCGAACACCGGGGAGCTGTTTTTT
v_gene: TRBV7-2
abundance: once
d_gene: -
j_gene: TRBJ2-2

CDR3aa: CASSNLQGAGETQYF
CDR3nt: TGTGCCAGCAGTAACCTTCAGGGGGCGGGAGAGACCCAGTACTTC
v_gene: TRBV6-6
abundance: -
d_gene: TRBD1
j_gene: TRBJ2-5